This TCR beta chain was retrieved from a study of T cells expressing NK-cell markers. The CDR3 has 17 residues. The germline gives CDR1 SGHRS, CDR2 YFSETQ. With the 5' RACE reads reprocessed, TCRdb shows one record per CDR3 protein and no DNA. This repertoire includes about 460,000 distinct CDR3 sequences. Sequenced: blood T cells: a sorted CD56 or NKG2C T cell subset, CD4+ or CD8+ T cells, or bulk PBMC T cells (not recorded which). This sequence originates from a woman aged 45 to 65 in good health. The chain is built from TRBV5-1 and TRBJ1-6; no DNA is available, so the TRBD1 call from TCRdb remains unchecked. The CDR3 is CASSLGNPGQGNSPLHF.